Each of the 11 T cell receptor beta chains below was sequenced from the same sample in a study of graft-versus-host responses after intestinal transplantation. Their recognized antigens are unknown. This table comes from immunoSEQ multiplex PCR, and its TCRdb copy is limited to in-frame clones, with some not included. This table holds under 95,000 clones, 70% to 90% found once. Sample: unstimulated CD8+ T cells sorted from spleen or lymph node cells, taken before intestinal transplant. These receptor sequences come from a human donor who received an intestinal transplant.

V usage is TRBV19 and J usage is TRBJ2-1; tentative D call: TRBD1 (5 bases). Germline-derived CDR1 and CDR2 are LNHDA and SQIVND (reference sequence). Trimming removed 1 base from V and 4 bases from J, with 8 bases in between. CDR3 length equals 14 residues. CDR3 sequence (DNA): TGTGCCAGTAGTATAGGGGGCAGTTACAATGAGCAGTTCTTC. This sequence encodes CASSIGGSYNEQFF. Together with reference TRBV19 and TRBJ2-1, the CDR3 gives the full variable domain: DGGITQSPKYLFRKEGQNVTLSCEQNLNHDAMYWYRQDPGQGLRLIYYSQIVNDFQKGDIAEGYSVSREKKESFPLTVTSAQKNPTAFYLCASSIGGSYNEQFFGPGTRLTVL.

The CDR3 loop reads CASFSGRFHEQYF. CDR3 DNA: TGTGCCAGCTTTAGCGGGAGATTCCACGAGCAGTACTTC. The V gene is TRBV2, the J gene TRBJ2-7, with 9 bases fitting TRBD2. Germline V gene data show CDR1 as SNHLY and CDR2 as FYNNEI. The CDR3 length is 13 residues. J lost 5 bases, V lost 8 bases, and 7 bases had no gene match. Full variable domain (missing parts from reference TRBV2 and TRBJ2-7): EPEVTQTPSHQVTQMGQEVILRCVPISNHLYFYWYRQILGQKVEFLVSFYNNEISEKSEIFDDQFSVERPDGSNFTLKIRSTKLEDSAMYFCASFSGRFHEQYFGPGTRLTVT.

The chain couples TRBV6-4 to TRBJ2-3, with a possible D match to TRBD1 (5 bases). This CDR3 is 16 amino acids long. Per the germline V gene, CDR1 is MRHNA and CDR2 is SNTAGT. Trimming left V 0 bases short and J 1 base short, with 11 bases between. In DNA form, the CDR3 reads TGTGCCAGCAGTGACTCGGGTGGCAGGGGCACAGATACGCAGTATTTT. Residues: CASSDSGGRGTDTQYF.

Only one count was recorded for this clone. This chain joins TRBV30 and TRBJ1-6; 8 bases agree with TRBD1. The CDR3 extends over 18 amino acids. Per germline, CDR1 GTSNPN and CDR2 SVGIG (reference sequence). V dropped 4 bases and J dropped 6; count of bases not matched to a gene: 17. CDR3 nucleotides: TGTGCCTGGACAAAAAGAGACAGGGGATGGGGGTTTAATTCACCCCTCCACTTT. Translation: CAWTKRDRGWGFNSPLHF.

This clone was recorded a few times. The V and J genes are TRBV27 and TRBJ2-1; the D gene is possibly TRBD1 (5 bases). Deletions cut 6 bases from V and 6 bases from J, with 12 bases between. This CDR3 has 13 amino acids. Looked up from germline, CDR1 is MNHEY and CDR2 is SMNVEV (reference sequence). Here the CDR3 reads CASSLGPLNEQFF. CDR3 bases: TGTGCCAGCAGCCTGGGGCCTCTCAATGAGCAGTTCTTC.

This rearrangement joins TRBV5-1 to TRBJ1-2, with 7 bases lining up with TRBD1. Per the germline V gene, CDR1 is SGHRS and CDR2 is YFSETQ. V dropped 0 bases and J dropped 4; count of bases not matched to a gene: 15. This CDR3 has 18 amino acids. CDR3 sequence: CASSLAGKTGQPIYGYTF. CDR3 sequence (DNA): TGCGCCAGCAGCTTGGCGGGGAAGACGGGACAGCCTATCTATGGCTACACCTTC.

The rearrangement joins TRBV6-5 to TRBJ2-7; 7 bases are a match to TRBD2. The CDR3 runs to 15 residues. CDR1 and CDR2 from the germline V gene are MNHEY and SVGAGI. J was trimmed by 4 bases and V by 8 bases; bases with no gene match: 14. CDR3 sequence (DNA): TGTGCCAGCCGACGAAGCGGGAAAGGTCAATACGAGCAGTACTTC. The encoded protein is CASRRSGKGQYEQYF.

Worth noting for this clone: No conserved phenylalanine or tryptophan ends this CDR3, so it is likely a read error. The DNA is left out, because the CDR3 cannot be placed on it with certainty; the CDR3 is given as TCRdb lists it. This sequence joins TRBV29-1 and TRBJ2-3; the table's D gene call, TRBD1, was not cross checked with the DNA. Termini included, the CDR3 measures 9 amino acids. Per the germline V gene, CDR1 is SQVTM and CDR2 is ANQGSEA. CDR3 region: CSVGPDITL.

The chain joins TRBV12-5 to TRBJ2-7; 12 bases match TRBD2. The CDR3 sequence is 15 residues long. J lost 2 bases, V lost 4 bases, and 3 bases had no gene match. Looked up from germline, CDR1 is LGHNT and CDR2 is FRNRAP. The DNA for the CDR3 is TGTGCTAGTGGTTCGAGGACTAGCGGGGCCTACGAGCAGTACTTC. This codes for CASGSRTSGAYEQYF.

This chain connects TRBV28 to TRBJ2-7, with TRBD1 identical over 8 bases. V gave up 10 bases and J gave up 3 bases; unmatched junction bases: 8. CDR1 MDHEN and CDR2 SYDVKM come from the germline V gene. The CDR3 runs to 13 residues. The DNA of the CDR3 is TGTGCCATCCGGGACAGGTATGGCTACGAGCAGTACTTC. This sequence encodes CAIRDRYGYEQYF.

This clone was seen once. The chain couples TRBV4-1 to TRBJ1-4; tentative D call: TRBD1 (5 bases). Germline CDR1 MGHRA, CDR2 YSYEKL. V dropped 3 bases and J dropped 3 bases, with 14 bases sitting between them. The CDR3 contains 16 residues. The CDR3 nucleotides are TGCGCCAGCAGCCACCACCGGGACTCAGCTAATGAAAAACTGTTTTTT. This encodes CASSHHRDSANEKLFF.